These 3 T cell receptor beta chains share one sample of origin, sequenced in a study of blood T cell repertoires in COVID-19. Clones were sequenced by immunoSEQ multiplex PCR, and TCRdb holds only the in-frame ones, with some missing. This table holds hundreds of thousands of clones, approximately 85% found once. The sample consisted of peripheral blood. The source of these receptors is a man aged 45 to 65 with COVID-19, enrolled during active disease.

In this sample, this clone turned up once. V usage is TRBV9 and J usage is TRBJ2-2; possible D gene TRBD2, 5 bases. The CDR3 sequence is 14 residues long. CDR1 and CDR2 from the germline V gene are SGDLS and YYNGEE. Between the trimmed V and J ends, which lost 2 bases and 5 bases, there was a span of 10 bases. CDR3 sequence (DNA): TGTGCCAGCAGCGTCCGGACTGAAACCGGGGAGCTGTTTTTT. Its translation is CASSVRTETGELFF.

Only one count was recorded for this clone. The rearrangement joins TRBV5-1 to TRBJ2-3, with D uncertain. Germline V gene lookup returns CDR1 SGHRS and CDR2 YFSETQ. V was cut by 5 bases and J by 3 bases, with 16 bases left in between. The CDR3 covers 15 residues. CDR3 residues: CASRLRPSGTDTQYF. The CDR3 region has the DNA TGCGCCAGCAGACTGCGCCCGTCCGGGACAGATACGCAGTATTTT.

The chain has TRBV24-1 and TRBJ2-1; TRBD1 agrees at 11 bases. Germline V CDR1 and CDR2: KGHDR, SFDVKD. J lost 3 bases, V lost 0 bases, and 0 bases had no gene match. There are 16 residues in the CDR3. For the CDR3, the DNA is TGTGCCACCAGTGATTTGGGGACAGGGGGCTACAATGAGCAGTTCTTC. Translation: CATSDLGTGGYNEQFF.